The rows below give T cell receptor beta chains drawn from one sample of a study of T cell repertoires in ileal Crohn's disease. The assay was immunoSEQ multiplex PCR, and TCRdb's table has in-frame clones only and misses some. The sample lists thousands of clones; 80% were seen once. Source material: ileal tissue. These receptors all come from an adult with Crohn's disease. CDR3s include the opening cysteine and the closing phenylalanine or tryptophan. Fields, in order: J gene, V gene, clone size, D gene, CDR3 protein, CDR3 DNA. The D gene is left open where the match is weak. Clone size is shown for a subset of rows, as once, few, many or a class of expanded clone.

TRBJ1-2,TRBV2,.,.,CASRQGPMTANYGYTF,TGTGCCAGCAGACAAGGGCCTATGACAGCTAACTATGGCTACACCTTC
TRBJ2-2,TRBV7-2,.,TRBD2,CASSLLASGSGTGELFF,TGTGCCAGCAGCCTACTAGCTAGCGGGAGCGGGACCGGGGAGCTGTTTTTT
TRBJ2-1,TRBV7-8,.,.,CASSSRDLQGGDEQFF,TGTGCCAGCAGCTCAAGAGACCTTCAAGGAGGGGATGAGCAGTTCTTC
TRBJ1-2,TRBV5-4,.,TRBD1,CASSLGTTGINYGYTF,TGTGCCAGCAGCTTGGGCACGACAGGGATAAACTATGGCTACACCTTC
TRBJ2-7,TRBV4-2,.,.,CASSQSSGTYSYEQYF,TGTGCCAGCAGCCAATCCTCCGGGACTTATTCCTACGAGCAGTACTTC
TRBJ1-5,TRBV5-8,few,.,CASSTGSWGWEGNQPQHF,TGTGCCAGCAGCACAGGTAGCTGGGGTTGGGAGGGCAATCAGCCCCAGCATTTT
TRBJ1-2,TRBV28,.,.,CASSKAGGANYGYTF,TGTGCCAGCAGCAAAGCCGGAGGGGCAAACTATGGCTACACCTTC
TRBJ1-1,TRBV6-5,.,.,CASSYSKGRQGTEAFF,TGTGCCAGCAGTTACTCGAAAGGGAGGCAGGGCACTGAAGCTTTCTTT
TRBJ2-7,TRBV4-3,.,.,CASSQRRGTSSYEQYF,TGCGCCAGCAGCCAACGGCGCGGAACTAGCTCCTACGAGCAGTACTTC
TRBJ1-1,TRBV12-2,.,.,CASRPDRFLEAFF,TGTGCAAGTCGCCCCGACAGATTTCTTGAAGCTTTCTTT
TRBJ1-1,TRBV28,.,.,CASSLYRGTEAFF,TGTGCCAGCAGTTTATATCGGGGGACTGAAGCTTTCTTT
TRBJ2-7,TRBV11-2,.,TRBD2,CASSKLAGTRSYEQYF,TGTGCCAGCAGCAAACTAGCGGGCACCCGCTCCTACGAGCAGTACTTC
TRBJ2-7,TRBV19,.,.,CASRGRKFEQYF,TGTGCCAGTAGGGGGAGAAAGTTCGAGCAGTACTTC
TRBJ2-1,TRBV27,.,TRBD2,CASSPKGRDEQFF,TGTGCCAGCAGTCCAAAGGGGAGGGATGAGCAGTTCTTC
TRBJ2-6,TRBV30,.,.,CAWQNSGANVLTF,TGTGCCTGGCAGAATTCCGGGGCCAACGTCCTGACTTTC
TRBJ2-7,TRBV7-8,.,.,CASSPTELTSYEQYF,TGTGCCAGCAGCCCGACAGAATTAACCTCTTACGAGCAGTACTTC
TRBJ2-2,TRBV7-3,.,.,CASSLVPGLNTGELFF,TGTGCCAGCAGCTTAGTTCCGGGACTTAACACCGGGGAGCTGTTTTTT
TRBJ1-5,TRBV19,.,TRBD1,CASRRQGAGGQPQHF,TGTGCCAGTAGACGCCAGGGGGCTGGGGGGCAGCCCCAGCATTTT
TRBJ2-7,TRBV28,.,.,CASSLTLYEQYF,TGTGCCAGCAGTTTAACTTTATACGAGCAGTACTTC
TRBJ2-1,TRBV7-2,.,.,CASTSPVQYNEQFF,TGTGCCAGCACCTCCCCCGTCCAGTACAATGAGCAGTTCTTC
TRBJ1-2,TRBV2,.,.,CASSREGTPNGYTF,TGTGCCAGCAGCAGAGAGGGAACTCCTAATGGCTACACCTTC
TRBJ2-7,TRBV11-3,.,TRBD1,CASSLTSGQGVPYEQYF,TGTGCCAGCAGCCTTACCAGCGGACAGGGAGTTCCCTACGAGCAGTACTTC
TRBJ2-7,TRBV7-2,.,.,CASSPRAGKHEQYF,TGTGCCAGCAGTCCACGTGCAGGGAAACACGAGCAGTACTTC
TRBJ1-6,TRBV11-3,.,TRBD1,CASSTSGTGNSPLHF,TGTGCCAGCAGCACCTCCGGGACAGGAAATTCACCCCTCCACTTT
TRBJ2-3,TRBV19,.,TRBD2,CASSTGLADTQYF,TGTGCCAGTAGTACAGGACTAGCAGATACGCAGTATTTT
TRBJ1-2,TRBV19,.,.,CASSIDARQIDGYTF,TGTGCCAGTAGTATAGATGCCCGTCAGATCGATGGCTACACCTTC
TRBJ1-1,TRBV10-3,.,.,CAISDDSVTGMNTEAFF,TGTGCCATCAGCGACGATTCCGTTACAGGGATGAACACTGAAGCTTTCTTT
TRBJ2-7,TRBV5-1,.,.,CASRAGPYEQYF,TGCGCCAGCAGAGCAGGGCCTTACGAGCAGTACTTC
TRBJ1-2,TRBV18,.,TRBD1,CASSPLEATGGVGYTF,TGTGCCAGCTCACCACTGGAAGCTACAGGGGGCGTTGGCTACACCTTC
TRBJ2-6,TRBV6-1,.,.,CASSGRGSSGANVLTF,TGTGCCAGCAGTGGCAGGGGCAGCTCTGGGGCCAACGTCCTGACTTTC
TRBJ2-2,TRBV6-4,.,.,CASSDRDTGELFF,TGTGCCAGCAGTGACCGGGACACCGGGGAGCTGTTTTTT
TRBJ1-4,TRBV11-2,.,.,CASSSRGGATNEKLFF,TGTGCCAGCAGCTCCCGGGGGGGGGCAACTAATGAAAAACTGTTTTTT
TRBJ2-3,TRBV7-2,.,TRBD2,CASSLLGRGILTDTQYF,TGTGCCAGCAGCCTCCTTGGGCGGGGGATTCTCACAGATACGCAGTATTTT
TRBJ1-6,TRBV5-4,.,TRBD1,CASRDRAGLGNSPLHF,TGTGCCAGCAGGGACAGGGCGGGGTTGGGAAATTCACCCCTCCACTTT
TRBJ2-5,TRBV15,.,TRBD2,CATSRGLAGGTETQYF,TGTGCCACCAGCAGAGGACTAGCGGGGGGGACAGAGACCCAGTACTTC
TRBJ2-7,TRBV5-1,.,TRBD2,CASSLQSGTAYEQYF,TGCGCCAGCAGCTTACAGAGCGGGACTGCCTACGAGCAGTACTTC